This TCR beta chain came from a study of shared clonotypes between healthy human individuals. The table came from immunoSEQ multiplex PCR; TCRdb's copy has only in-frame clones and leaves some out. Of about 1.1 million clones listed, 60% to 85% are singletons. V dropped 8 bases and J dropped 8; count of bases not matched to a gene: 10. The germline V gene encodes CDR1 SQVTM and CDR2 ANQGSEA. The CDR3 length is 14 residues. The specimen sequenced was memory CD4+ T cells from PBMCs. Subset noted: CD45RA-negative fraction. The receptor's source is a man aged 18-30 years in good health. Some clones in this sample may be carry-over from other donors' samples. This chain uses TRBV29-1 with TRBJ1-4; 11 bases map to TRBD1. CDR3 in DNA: TGCAGCTCACTTGGGGGGACAGGGGGAGAAAAACTGTTTTTT. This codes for CSSLGGTGGEKLFF.